This entry lists 32 T cell receptor beta chains sequenced from one sample in a study of OX40 agonist ivuxolimab in advanced cancers. This table comes from immunoSEQ multiplex PCR, and its TCRdb copy is limited to in-frame clones, with some not included. Here the sample spans approximately 90,000 clones, roughly 90% being singletons. The material was CD4+ or CD8+ T cells sorted from blood, obtained in a trial of the OX40 agonist ivuxolimab. The receptors stem from an adult with an advanced solid tumor such as melanoma, head and neck, liver or kidney cancer.

This clone was seen a single time. This chain joins TRBV30 and TRBJ1-5, with 10 bases lining up with TRBD1. The CDR3 has 16 amino acids. In germline, CDR1 is GTSNPN, CDR2 SVGIG (reference sequence). V shed 1 base, J shed 4 bases, and the junction held 7 bases outside the gene matches. CDR3 sequence reads: CAWSGGDRGPNQPQHF. CDR3 sequence (DNA): TGTGCCTGGAGTGGGGGGGACAGGGGTCCTAATCAGCCCCAGCATTTT.

The chain recombines TRBV9 with TRBJ2-1, with unresolved D. Germline loops: CDR1 SGDLS, CDR2 YYNGEE. This CDR3 is 12 amino acids long. Trimming cost V 4 bases and J 8 bases, with 10 bases left between them. The CDR3 spells CASSPPRDEQFF. CDR3 coding DNA: TGTGCCAGCAGCCCACCCCGAGATGAGCAGTTCTTC.

This clone was recorded once. The chain links TRBV7-8 to TRBJ2-1; D is unclear. The V end lost 1 base, the J end lost 2 bases, and 9 bases lay between the germline ends. The germline V gene encodes CDR1 SGHVS and CDR2 FQNEAQ. The CDR3 length is 15 residues. The CDR3: CASSLVLIAYNEQFF. DNA for the CDR3: TGTGCCAGCAGCTTAGTATTGATCGCCTACAATGAGCAGTTCTTC.

This chain connects TRBV7-8 to TRBJ2-3, with 7 bases that match TRBD1. V trimming: 1 base; J trimming: 4 bases; junction bases outside the gene matches: 5. Germline CDR1 and CDR2: SGHVS and FQNEAQ. The CDR3 is made up of 15 amino acids. The CDR3 nucleotides read TGTGCCAGCAGCTTAGTTTGGCAGGGGGCAGATACGCAGTATTTT. Amino acids: CASSLVWQGADTQYF. The complete variable domain, with remaining parts taken from reference TRBV7-8 and TRBJ2-3, reads GAGVSQSPRYKVAKRGQDVALRCDPISGHVSLFWYQQALGQGPEFLTYFQNEAQLDKSGLPSDRFFAERPEGSVSTLKIQRTQQEDSAVYLCASSLVWQGADTQYFGPGTRLTVL.

The chain uses TRBV7-2 and TRBJ1-1, with a tentative D call TRBD1 (6 bases). Germline values: CDR1 SGHTA, CDR2 FQGNSA. V lost 5 bases, J lost 11 bases, and 21 bases lay in between. The CDR3 length is 14 residues. The CDR3 DNA is TGTGCCAGCAGCCCATCCCCAACCACAGGGCTCGCTTTCTTT. This gives the protein CASSPSPTTGLAFF.

The genes are TRBV6-6 and TRBJ1-2, with a weak D call TRBD1 (5 bases). This CDR3 has 13 amino acids. V was clipped by 5 bases and J by 4 bases, with 11 bases between them. CDR1 is MNHNY, CDR2 SVGAGI, per germline (reference sequence). The CDR3 DNA follows: TGTGCCAGCAGTACGGGACCTACCTATGGCTACACCTTC. It specifies CASSTGPTYGYTF.

The chain carries TRBV2 and TRBJ2-5, with a weak D call TRBD1 (7 bases). Trimming removed 7 bases at V and 5 bases at J, with 11 bases between. Germline V lookup: CDR1 SNHLY, CDR2 FYNNEI. The CDR3 is made up of 12 amino acids. CDR3 loop: CASTEGAETQYF. In DNA, the CDR3 is TGTGCCAGCACGGAGGGGGCGGAGACCCAGTACTTC.

CDR3 sequence reads: CASSADRRGEQYF. DNA of the CDR3: TGTGCCAGCAGCGCCGACAGGAGGGGCGAGCAGTACTTC. This chain links TRBV7-7 with TRBJ2-7, with D tentatively TRBD1 or TRBD2 (6 bases each). Germline V gene lookup returns CDR1 SSHAT and CDR2 FNYEAQ (reference sequence). The CDR3 totals 13 residues. The V gene lost 5 bases and the J gene lost 6 bases, with 14 bases spanning the gap.

V and J are TRBV5-4 and TRBJ2-1, with D possibly matching TRBD2 (7 bases). The CDR3 length is 16 residues. In germline, CDR1 is SGHNT, CDR2 YYREEE (reference sequence). V was cut by 2 bases and J by 4 bases, with 16 bases left in between. CDR3: CASSFAAGAMYNEQFF. The CDR3 DNA follows: TGTGCCAGCAGCTTTGCGGCGGGGGCTATGTACAATGAGCAGTTCTTC.

This chain connects TRBV9 to TRBJ2-2; 10 bases fit TRBD1. Germline V gene lookup returns CDR1 SGDLS and CDR2 YYNGEE. V was pared by 0 bases and J by 4 bases, with 3 bases of the junction left unmatched. This CDR3 is 16 amino acids long. This chain's CDR3 is CASSVGTGGSTGELFF. The DNA of the CDR3 is TGTGCCAGCAGCGTAGGGACAGGGGGGAGCACCGGGGAGCTGTTTTTT.

The chain carries TRBV28 and TRBJ2-1, with 8 bases that match TRBD2. The V gene end was trimmed by 7 bases and the J gene end by 0 bases; junction bases not matched to a gene: 8. This CDR3 is 16 amino acids long. CDR1 is MDHEN and CDR2 is SYDVKM in the germline V gene. In DNA, the CDR3 is TGTGCCAGCATCCAGGGGCGGGGGGCCTCCTACAATGAGCAGTTCTTC. Its protein is CASIQGRGASYNEQFF.

This chain joins TRBV28 and TRBJ1-2; D call uncertain. Trimming left V 8 bases short and J 4 bases short, with 11 bases between. The CDR3 runs 12 residues. Per the germline V gene, CDR1 is MDHEN and CDR2 is SYDVKM. The CDR3 nucleotides read TGTGCCAGCGGTAAACAAAGCTATGGCTACACCTTC. Protein sequence: CASGKQSYGYTF.

The rearrangement links TRBV6-1 to TRBJ2-7, with 10 positions matching TRBD1. Unmatched junction bases numbered 5, after V lost 6 bases and J lost 3 bases. Germline V gene lookup returns CDR1 MNHNS and CDR2 SASEGT. The CDR3 length is 14 residues. The CDR3 nucleotides are TGTGCCAGCAGGTCCGGGACAGGGGTCTACGAGCAGTACTTC. This translates into CASRSGTGVYEQYF.

The rearrangement joins TRBV5-1 to TRBJ2-4; weak D call: TRBD1 (6 bases). V was trimmed by 5 bases and J by 15 bases, leaving 24 bases between them. The CDR3 is made up of 14 amino acids. The germline gives CDR1 SGHRS, CDR2 YFSETQ. As DNA, the CDR3 is TGCGCCAGCAGACCACGGACGACAGGCCCCTCCCGGTACTTC. Protein: CASRPRTTGPSRYF.

V is TRBV2 and J is TRBJ2-1, with D possibly being TRBD2 (7 bases). The CDR3 runs 20 residues. V lost 0 bases and J 5 bases, leaving 26 bases between the germline ends. Per the germline V gene, CDR1 is SNHLY and CDR2 is FYNNEI. The CDR3 nucleotides read TGTGCCAGCAGTGAAGCGCTTCTGGTACAGAGGGGGGGAGTTGACAATGAGCAGTTCTTC. Amino acids: CASSEALLVQRGGVDNEQFF.

As DNA, the CDR3 is TGTGCCAGCAGCTTAGGGCAGTACCAAGAGACCCAGTACTTC. Translation gives CASSLGQYQETQYF. The J gene is TRBJ2-5, the V gene TRBV7-2; D is ambiguous. Germline V gives CDR1 SGHTA, CDR2 FQGNSA. CDR3 length: 14 residues. The V end was cut by 1 base, the J end by 0 bases, with 6 bases between.

There are a few counts of this clone. The J gene is TRBJ2-1, the V gene TRBV9; maybe TRBD2 (6 bases). This CDR3 comprises 16 residues. CDR1 SGDLS and CDR2 YYNGEE come from the germline V gene. Between the trimmed V and J ends, which lost 0 bases and 4 bases, there was a span of 14 bases. CDR3 in DNA: TGTGCCAGCAGCGTAGCTGTCGGTGCGGGGTACAATGAGCAGTTCTTC. As protein: CASSVAVGAGYNEQFF.

The V and J genes are TRBV28 and TRBJ2-1; possible D gene TRBD2, 6 bases. This CDR3 region has 11 residues. V lost 6 bases to trimming and J lost 10 bases, with 10 bases between them. Germline V gene sequence: CDR1 MDHEN, CDR2 SYDVKM. The CDR3 protein is CASSARGEQFF. CDR3 nucleotide sequence: TGTGCCAGCAGCGCGCGGGGAGAGCAGTTCTTC.

This chain links TRBV7-8 with TRBJ2-3; the D gene could be TRBD1 or TRBD2 (5 bases each). Per the germline V gene, CDR1 is SGHVS and CDR2 is FQNEAQ. V shed 5 bases and J shed 4 bases, with 10 bases lying between them. The CDR3 is 13 residues long. The CDR3 region is CASSLGTSDTQYF. As DNA, the CDR3 is TGTGCCAGCAGCCTGGGGACCTCAGATACGCAGTATTTT.

The chain recombines TRBV28 with TRBJ1-2; D is undetermined. CDR3 length equals 12 residues. V was cut by 6 bases and J by 8 bases, with 13 bases left in between. Germline V CDR1 and CDR2: MDHEN, SYDVKM. The CDR3 sequence: CASRAPGGGYTF. The DNA for the CDR3 is TGTGCCAGCAGAGCTCCCGGTGGAGGCTACACCTTC.

The chain recombines TRBV10-3 with TRBJ2-3; TRBD1 matches at 8 bases. J was trimmed by 4 bases and V by 9 bases; bases with no gene match: 15. In germline, CDR1 is ENHRY, CDR2 SYGVKD. The CDR3 consists of 16 residues. CDR3 amino acids: CAMGEVDRGRADTQYF. CDR3 nucleotides: TGTGCCATGGGGGAAGTCGACAGGGGAAGGGCAGATACGCAGTATTTT.

This clone was recorded only once. The chain recombines TRBV28 with TRBJ2-1; 9 bases line up with TRBD2. CDR1 and CDR2 (germline): MDHEN, SYDVKM. The CDR3 sequence is 15 residues long. The V gene end was trimmed by 8 bases and the J gene end by 8 bases; junction bases not matched to a gene: 13. The DNA of the CDR3 is TGTGCCAGCCGAGTCGGCGGGGGGGCCGGAGATGAGCAGTTCTTC. This codes for CASRVGGGAGDEQFF.

This chain uses TRBV12-5 with TRBJ2-1; D gene ambiguous. Germline V gives CDR1 LGHNT, CDR2 FRNRAP. The CDR3 is 15 amino acids. V was clipped by 2 bases and J by 6 bases, with 14 bases between them. The CDR3 is CASGLTTLPGNEQFF. CDR3 DNA sequence: TGTGCTAGTGGTTTGACCACACTCCCGGGCAATGAGCAGTTCTTC. Looking up the rest from reference TRBV12-5 and TRBJ2-1 gives the full variable domain: DARVTQTPRHKVTEMGQEVTMRCQPILGHNTVFWYRQTMMQGLELLAYFRNRAPLDDSGMPKDRFSAEMPDATLATLKIQPSEPRDSAVYFCASGLTTLPGNEQFFGPGTRLTVL.

This chain joins TRBV19 and TRBJ1-5, with TRBD1 matching 7 bases. Germline V gives CDR1 LNHDA, CDR2 SQIVND (reference sequence). The CDR3 length is 13 residues. With V trimmed by 5 bases and J by 7 bases, 5 bases remained unmatched. CDR3: CASSPGQRQPQHF. CDR3 sequence (DNA): TGTGCCAGTAGTCCGGGACAGAGACAGCCCCAGCATTTT.

This chain connects TRBV30 to TRBJ2-2; D is possibly TRBD2 (6 bases). This CDR3 has 13 residues. Trimming took 8 bases from V and 1 from J, leaving 11 bases between them. The germline CDR1 and CDR2 sequences are GTSNPN and SVGIG (reference sequence). The CDR3 reads CARDGGNTGELFF. CDR3 coding DNA: TGTGCCCGGGACGGGGGGAACACCGGGGAGCTGTTTTTT.

This chain joins TRBV6-5 and TRBJ2-2; D unresolved. Germline V CDR1 and CDR2: MNHEY, SVGAGI. The V gene lost 4 bases and the J gene lost 8 bases, with 8 bases spanning the gap. The CDR3 extends over 12 amino acids. In nucleotides, the CDR3 is TGTGCCAGCAGTTTTTTGCGGGGGGAGCTGTTTTTT. This codes for CASSFLRGELFF.

The chain is built from TRBV9 and TRBJ2-1; the D gene is possibly TRBD2 (7 bases). Germline V gene lookup returns CDR1 SGDLS and CDR2 YYNGEE. The CDR3 runs to 13 residues. V was trimmed by 6 bases and J by 7 bases, leaving 14 bases between them. CDR3 DNA: TGTGCCAGCACCCCCGGGGGGCAGAATGAGCAGTTCTTC. It specifies CASTPGGQNEQFF.

This chain uses TRBV10-3 with TRBJ2-2; 7 bases agree with TRBD1. This CDR3 has 14 amino acids. Germline V gene lookup returns CDR1 ENHRY and CDR2 SYGVKD. V lost 6 bases to trimming and J lost 3 bases; unmatched junction nucleotides: 4. CDR3 protein: CAIRTGSDTGELFF. The CDR3 DNA sequence: TGTGCCATCAGGACAGGGTCGGACACCGGGGAGCTGTTTTTT.

This clone appeared a single time. The rearrangement joins TRBV27 to TRBJ1-5; no definite D call. Germline V gene sequence: CDR1 MNHEY, CDR2 SMNVEV (reference sequence). V lost 2 bases, J lost 0 bases, and 8 bases lay in between. This CDR3 region has 15 residues. CDR3 loop: CASSLGQNSNQPQHF. The CDR3 DNA is TGTGCCAGCAGTTTAGGGCAGAATAGCAATCAGCCCCAGCATTTT.

J is TRBJ2-4 and V is TRBV30; D ambiguous. V was shortened by 1 base and J by 0 bases, with 4 bases between the two germline ends. Germline values: CDR1 GTSNPN, CDR2 SVGIG (reference sequence). The CDR3 spans 13 residues. Written as DNA, the CDR3 is TGTGCCTGGAGTGGGATAGCCAAAAACATTCAGTACTTC. Amino acids: CAWSGIAKNIQYF.

The chain employs TRBV10-3 and TRBJ1-1; the D is unclear. This CDR3 is built from 15 residues. Between the trimmed V and J ends, which lost 0 bases and 9 bases, there was a span of 17 bases. Germline-derived CDR1 and CDR2 are ENHRY and SYGVKD. The CDR3 region has the DNA TGTGCCATCAGTGAGTCGGGCTTCGGGCCTAAGCAAGCTTTCTTT. It encodes CAISESGFGPKQAFF.

The chain couples TRBV10-3 to TRBJ1-6; D is uncertain. This CDR3 contains 17 residues. Germline-derived CDR1 and CDR2 are ENHRY and SYGVKD. The V and J ends lost 0 bases and 9 bases respectively, with 18 bases between them. CDR3 region: CAISESGPSGVSSPLHF. The CDR3 DNA sequence: TGTGCCATCAGTGAGTCAGGGCCGTCCGGGGTCAGTTCACCCCTCCACTTT.